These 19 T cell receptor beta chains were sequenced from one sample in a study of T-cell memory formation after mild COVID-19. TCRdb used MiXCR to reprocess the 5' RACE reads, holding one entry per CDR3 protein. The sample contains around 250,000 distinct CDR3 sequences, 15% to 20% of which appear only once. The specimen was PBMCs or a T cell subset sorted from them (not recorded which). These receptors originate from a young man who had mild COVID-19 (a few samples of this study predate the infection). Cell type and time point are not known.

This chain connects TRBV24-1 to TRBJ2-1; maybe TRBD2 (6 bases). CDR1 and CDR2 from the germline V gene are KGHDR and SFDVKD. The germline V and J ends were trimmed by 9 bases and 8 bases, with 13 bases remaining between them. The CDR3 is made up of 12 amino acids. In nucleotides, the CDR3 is TGTGCCACCGGCTCCTCGGGGGATGAGCAGTTCTTC. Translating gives CATGSSGDEQFF.

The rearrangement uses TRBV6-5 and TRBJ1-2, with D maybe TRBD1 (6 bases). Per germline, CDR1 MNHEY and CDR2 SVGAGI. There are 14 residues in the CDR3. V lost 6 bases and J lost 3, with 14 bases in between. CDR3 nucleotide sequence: TGTGCCAGCAGACCTCGGGGGGGCGACTATGGCTACACCTTC. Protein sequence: CASRPRGGDYGYTF.

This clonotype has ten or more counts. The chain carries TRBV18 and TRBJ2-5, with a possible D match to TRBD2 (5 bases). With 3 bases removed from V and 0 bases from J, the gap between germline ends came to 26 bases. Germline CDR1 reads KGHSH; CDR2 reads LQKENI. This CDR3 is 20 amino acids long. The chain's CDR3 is CASSPPPGRGFVGYQETQYF. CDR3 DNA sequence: TGTGCCAGCTCACCTCCACCGGGCCGAGGGTTTGTGGGGTACCAAGAGACCCAGTACTTC.

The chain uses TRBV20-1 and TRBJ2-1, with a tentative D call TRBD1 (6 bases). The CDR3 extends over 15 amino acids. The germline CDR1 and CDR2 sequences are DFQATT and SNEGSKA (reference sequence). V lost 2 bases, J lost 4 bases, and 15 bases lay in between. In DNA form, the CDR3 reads TGCAGTGCTAGATTGCAGGGGCTACGGTACAATGAGCAGTTCTTC. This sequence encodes CSARLQGLRYNEQFF.

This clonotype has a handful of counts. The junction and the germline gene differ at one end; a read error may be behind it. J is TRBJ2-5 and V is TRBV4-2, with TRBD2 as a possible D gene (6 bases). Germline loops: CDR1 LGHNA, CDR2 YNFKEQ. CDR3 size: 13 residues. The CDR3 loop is CASSPNQGLHECF. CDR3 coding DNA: TGTGCCAGCAGCCCCAATCAGGGACTTCACGAGTGCTTC.

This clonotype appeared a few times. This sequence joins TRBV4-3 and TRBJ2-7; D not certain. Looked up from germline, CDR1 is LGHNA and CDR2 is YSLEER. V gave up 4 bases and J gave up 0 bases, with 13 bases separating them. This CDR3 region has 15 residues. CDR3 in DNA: TGCGCCAGCAGCCTTGACCTCCAGAGCTCCTACGAGCAGTACTTC. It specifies CASSLDLQSSYEQYF.

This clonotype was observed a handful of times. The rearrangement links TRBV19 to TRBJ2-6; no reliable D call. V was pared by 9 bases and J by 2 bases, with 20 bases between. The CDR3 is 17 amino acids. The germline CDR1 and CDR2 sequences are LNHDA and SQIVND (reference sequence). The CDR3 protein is CASRLFGALTGANVLTF. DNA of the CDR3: TGTGCCAGCCGCCTCTTTGGCGCTTTAACTGGGGCCAACGTCCTGACTTTC.

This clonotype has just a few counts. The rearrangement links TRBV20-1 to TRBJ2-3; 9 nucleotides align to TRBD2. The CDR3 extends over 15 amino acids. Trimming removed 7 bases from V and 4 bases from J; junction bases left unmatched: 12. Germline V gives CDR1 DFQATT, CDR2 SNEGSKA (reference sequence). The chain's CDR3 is CSELAAGGMPDTQYF. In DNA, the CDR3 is TGCAGTGAGCTGGCCGCGGGGGGGATGCCAGATACGCAGTATTTT.

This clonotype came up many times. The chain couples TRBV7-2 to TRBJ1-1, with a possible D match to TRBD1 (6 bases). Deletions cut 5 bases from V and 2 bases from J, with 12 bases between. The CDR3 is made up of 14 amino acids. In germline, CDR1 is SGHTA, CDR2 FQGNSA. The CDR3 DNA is TGTGCCAGCAGCCGACAGGTTAGCAACACTGAAGCTTTCTTT. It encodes CASSRQVSNTEAFF. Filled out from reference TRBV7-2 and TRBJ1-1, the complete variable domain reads GAGVSQSPSNKVTEKGKDVELRCDPISGHTALYWYRQSLGQGLEFLIYFQGNSAPDKSGLPSDRFSAERTGGSVSTLTIQRTQQEDSAVYLCASSRQVSNTEAFFGQGTRLTVV.

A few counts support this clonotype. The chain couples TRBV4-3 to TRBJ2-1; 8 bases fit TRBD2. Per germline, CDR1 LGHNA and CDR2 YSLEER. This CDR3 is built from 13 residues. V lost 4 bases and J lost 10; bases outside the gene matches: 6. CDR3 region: CASSRRGGQEQFF. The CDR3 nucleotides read TGCGCCAGCAGCCGTCGCGGGGGGCAGGAGCAGTTCTTC.

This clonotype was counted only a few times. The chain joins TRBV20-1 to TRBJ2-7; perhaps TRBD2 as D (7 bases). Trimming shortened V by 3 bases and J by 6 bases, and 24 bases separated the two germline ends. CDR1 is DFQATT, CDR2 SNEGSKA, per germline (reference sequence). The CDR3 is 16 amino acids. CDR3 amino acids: CSARAHRGALTSEQYV. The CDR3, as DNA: TGCAGTGCTAGGGCCCATCGGGGGGCCCTAACATCCGAGCAGTACGTC.

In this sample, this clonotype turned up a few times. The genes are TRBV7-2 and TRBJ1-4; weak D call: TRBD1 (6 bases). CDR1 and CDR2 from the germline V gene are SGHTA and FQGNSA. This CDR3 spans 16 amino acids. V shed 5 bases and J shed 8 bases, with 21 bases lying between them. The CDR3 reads CASSVRGAQQGEKLFF. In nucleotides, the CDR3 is TGTGCCAGCAGCGTGCGGGGGGCACAGCAGGGGGAAAAACTGTTTTTT.

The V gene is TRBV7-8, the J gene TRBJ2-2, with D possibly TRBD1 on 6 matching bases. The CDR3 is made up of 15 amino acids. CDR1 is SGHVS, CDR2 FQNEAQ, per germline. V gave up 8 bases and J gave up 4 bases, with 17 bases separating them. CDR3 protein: CASSKHRDSTGELFF. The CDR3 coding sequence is TGTGCCAGCTCGAAACACAGGGATAGCACCGGGGAGCTGTTTTTT.

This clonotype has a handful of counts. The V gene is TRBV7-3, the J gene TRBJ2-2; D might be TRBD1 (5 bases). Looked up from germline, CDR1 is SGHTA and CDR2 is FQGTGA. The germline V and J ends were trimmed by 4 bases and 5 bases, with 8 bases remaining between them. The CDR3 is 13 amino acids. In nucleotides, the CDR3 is TGTGCCAGCAGCTCGACAGCTACCGGGGAGCTGTTTTTT. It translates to CASSSTATGELFF.

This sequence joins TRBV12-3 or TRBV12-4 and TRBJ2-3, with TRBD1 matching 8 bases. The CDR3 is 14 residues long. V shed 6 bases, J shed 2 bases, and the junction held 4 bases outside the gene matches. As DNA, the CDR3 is TGTGCCAGCAGGATGGACAGGGCCACAGATACGCAGTATTTT. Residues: CASRMDRATDTQYF.

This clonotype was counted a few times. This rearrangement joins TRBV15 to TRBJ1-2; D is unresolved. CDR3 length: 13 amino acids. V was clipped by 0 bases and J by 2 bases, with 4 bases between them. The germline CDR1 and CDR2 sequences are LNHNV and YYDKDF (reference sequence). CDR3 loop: CATSREGNYGYTF. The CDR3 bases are TGTGCCACCAGCAGAGAAGGGAACTATGGCTACACCTTC.

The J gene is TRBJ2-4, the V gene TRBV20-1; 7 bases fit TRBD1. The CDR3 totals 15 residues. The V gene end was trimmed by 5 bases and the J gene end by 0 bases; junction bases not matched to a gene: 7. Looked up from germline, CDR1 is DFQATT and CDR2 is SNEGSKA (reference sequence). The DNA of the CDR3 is TGCAGTGCTCTTACAGGGGCCCTAGCCAAAAACATTCAGTACTTC. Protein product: CSALTGALAKNIQYF.

In DNA form, the CDR3 reads TGCGCCAGCAGCCAAGTTTTAGATGACGAAGCTTTCTTT. Translating it yields CASSQVLDDEAFF. The rearrangement joins TRBV4-3 to TRBJ1-1; D gene unclear. Germline assignment: CDR1 LGHNA and CDR2 YSLEER. V dropped 1 base and J dropped 8 bases, with 11 bases sitting between them. The CDR3 contains 13 residues.

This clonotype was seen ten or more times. The DNA of the CDR3 is TGTGCCAGCAGTCTTATCCTCCCGGCGGGCGATGAGCAGTTCTTC. It is translated as CASSLILPAGDEQFF. The chain carries TRBV3-1 and TRBJ2-1, with D tentatively TRBD2 (5 bases). V lost 6 bases to trimming and J lost 8 bases, with 20 bases between them. Germline CDR1 reads LGHDT; CDR2 reads YNNKEL (reference sequence). The CDR3 extends over 15 amino acids.